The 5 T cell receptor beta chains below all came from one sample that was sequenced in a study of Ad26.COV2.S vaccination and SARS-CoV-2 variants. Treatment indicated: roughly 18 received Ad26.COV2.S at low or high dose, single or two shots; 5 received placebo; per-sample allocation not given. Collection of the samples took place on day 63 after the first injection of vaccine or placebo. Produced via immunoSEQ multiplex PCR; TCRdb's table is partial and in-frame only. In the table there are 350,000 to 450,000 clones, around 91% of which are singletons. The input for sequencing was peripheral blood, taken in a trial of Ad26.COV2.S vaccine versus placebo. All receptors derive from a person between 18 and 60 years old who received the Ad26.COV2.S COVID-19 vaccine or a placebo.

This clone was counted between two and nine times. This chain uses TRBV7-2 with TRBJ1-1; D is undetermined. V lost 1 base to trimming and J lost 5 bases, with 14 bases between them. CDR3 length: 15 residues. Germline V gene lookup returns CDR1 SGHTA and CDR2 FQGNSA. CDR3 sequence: CASSLVIALRTEAFF. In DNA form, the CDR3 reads TGTGCCAGCAGCTTAGTGATAGCCCTGAGGACTGAAGCTTTCTTT.

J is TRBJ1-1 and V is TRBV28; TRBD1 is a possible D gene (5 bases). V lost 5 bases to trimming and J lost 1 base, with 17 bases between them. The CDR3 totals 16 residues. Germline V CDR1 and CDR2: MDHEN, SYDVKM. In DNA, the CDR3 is TGTGCCAGCAGTCGCCCGGGGCTGGCGTCGAACACTGAAGCTTTCTTT. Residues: CASSRPGLASNTEAFF.

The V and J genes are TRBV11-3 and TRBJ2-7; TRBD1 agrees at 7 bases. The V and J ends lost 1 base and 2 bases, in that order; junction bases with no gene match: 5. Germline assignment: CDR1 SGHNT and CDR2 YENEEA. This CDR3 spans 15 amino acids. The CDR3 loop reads CASSLGTGNTYEQYF. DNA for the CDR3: TGTGCCAGCAGCTTAGGGACAGGCAATACCTACGAGCAGTACTTC.

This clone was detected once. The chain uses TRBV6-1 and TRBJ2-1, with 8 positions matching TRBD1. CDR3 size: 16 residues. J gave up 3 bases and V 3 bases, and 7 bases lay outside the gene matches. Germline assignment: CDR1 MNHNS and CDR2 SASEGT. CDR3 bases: TGTGCCAGCAGTGATTTAAGGACAGGGCTCTACAATGAGCAGTTCTTC. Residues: CASSDLRTGLYNEQFF.

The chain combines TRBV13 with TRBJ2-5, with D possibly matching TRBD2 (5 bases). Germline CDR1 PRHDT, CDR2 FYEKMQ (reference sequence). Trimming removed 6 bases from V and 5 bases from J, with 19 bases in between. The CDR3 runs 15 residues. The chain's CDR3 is CASSPIYGEWETQYF. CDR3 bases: TGTGCCAGCAGTCCCATATATGGGGAGTGGGAGACCCAGTACTTC. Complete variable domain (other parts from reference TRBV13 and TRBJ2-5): AAGVIQSPRHLIKEKRETATLKCYPIPRHDTVYWYQQGPGQDPQFLISFYEKMQSDKGSIPDRFSAQQFSDYHSELNMSSLELGDSALYFCASSPIYGEWETQYFGPGTRLLVL.